Below are 5 T cell receptor beta chains sequenced from a single sample in a study of regulatory T cells in long-lasting Graves disease. Specified time point: newly diagnosed GD, antithyroid drugs for less than 3 months. The TCR library was prepared using RNA isolated from PBMCs. Building of the TCR beta libraries involved iRepertoire HTBI primers and Arm-PCR of CDR3 regions. One entry per CDR3 protein results from TCRdb running MiXCR on the multiplex PCR reads. The table lists about 430,000 distinct CDR3 sequences, about 15% of them singletons. The same specimen was also included in a second study, on T cells in Graves' hyperthyroidism and ophthalmopathy.

The sequenced sample was peripheral blood mononuclear cells (PBMCs), obtained at new diagnosis, from a patient treated with antithyroid drugs. The receptors were sampled from a woman in her thirties or forties with Graves disease.

In the case of this clonotype: The germline gene is not matched at one end of the junction; a read error may be the cause. This rearrangement joins TRBV7-7 to TRBJ2-5; D is unclear. This CDR3 has 13 residues. Germline V gene lookup returns CDR1 SSHAT and CDR2 FNYEAQ (reference sequence). The CDR3, as DNA: TGTGCTAGCAGCTTATTCCTGGACGAGACCCAGTACTTC. Translated: CASSLFLDETQYF.

CDR3: CASGLGQETQYF. In nucleotides, the CDR3 is TGCGCCAGCGGACTAGGCCAAGAGACCCAGTACTTC. The chain joins TRBV10-2 to TRBJ2-5, with 7 bases lining up with TRBD2. Germline-derived CDR1 and CDR2 are WSHSY and SAAADI. V was pared by 8 bases and J by 1 base, with 1 base of the junction left unmatched. The CDR3 is 12 residues long.

The chain couples TRBV19 to TRBJ2-7; D remains ambiguous. V was shortened by 4 bases and J by 8 bases, with 15 bases between the two germline ends. Germline V gene lookup returns CDR1 LNHDA and CDR2 SQIVND (reference sequence). The CDR3 totals 13 residues. CDR3 nucleotides: TGTGCCAGTAGTAGCACCCCTCGTCAACAGCAGTACTTC. Its translation: CASSSTPRQQQYF. Complete variable domain (other parts from reference TRBV19 and TRBJ2-7): DGGITQSPKYLFRKEGQNVTLSCEQNLNHDAMYWYRQDPGQGLRLIYYSQIVNDFQKGDIAEGYSVSREKKESFPLTVTSAQKNPTAFYLCASSSTPRQQQYFGPGTRLTVT.

Only a few counts were recorded for this clonotype. This chain connects TRBV5-1 to TRBJ2-2, with 11 bases identical to TRBD2. The CDR3 spans 18 residues. V trimming: 4 bases; J trimming: 2 bases; junction bases outside the gene matches: 10. Germline values: CDR1 SGHRS, CDR2 YFSETQ. This CDR3 reads CASSPPTLAGGNTGELFF. The DNA of the CDR3 is TGCGCCAGCAGCCCCCCCACTCTAGCGGGAGGAAACACCGGGGAGCTGTTTTTT.

Many counts were recorded for this clonotype. The genes are TRBV5-1 and TRBJ1-4, with a tentative D call TRBD1 (6 bases). Trimming stripped 1 base from V and 7 bases from J, with 14 bases between. The CDR3 loop spans 15 amino acids. The germline CDR1 and CDR2 sequences are SGHRS and YFSETQ. This CDR3 reads CASSLRGAGAEKLFF. The DNA for the CDR3 is TGCGCCAGCAGCTTGAGGGGCGCAGGGGCTGAAAAACTGTTTTTT.